Described below is a single TCR beta chain sequence and its context. Its matching antigen is unknown. PCR primers comprised 60 Vbeta and 13 Jbeta primers. Measured with immunoSEQ multiplex PCR; TCRdb has only the in-frame clones, and not every one. This table holds some 120,000 clones, about 80% found once. Trimming removed 3 bases from V and 3 bases from J; junction bases left unmatched: 9. The germline gives CDR1 ENHRY, CDR2 SYGVKD. The CDR3 has 16 residues. These data belong to a study of cytomegalovirus exposure and HLA in healthy donors. Study details: Around 180 million T cells yielded 100 million to 130 million unique TCR beta sequences, as an earlier analysis found.

Findings and caveats of the study: Most TCR beta V segments were productive about 87% or about 30% of the time in an earlier analysis. A later analysis, which compared TCR beta chains of equal frequency, found the HLA-associated ones more clonally expanded.

Sequences were obtained from PBMCs. The chain couples TRBV10-3 to TRBJ2-7, with TRBD2 identical over 9 bases. The source of this sequence is a woman aged 40 to 50 in good health and CMV-seropositive. The CDR3 coding sequence is TGTGCCATCAGTGAACCCATGGGGACTAGCCTCTACGAGCAGTACTTC. Its protein is CAISEPMGTSLYEQYF.